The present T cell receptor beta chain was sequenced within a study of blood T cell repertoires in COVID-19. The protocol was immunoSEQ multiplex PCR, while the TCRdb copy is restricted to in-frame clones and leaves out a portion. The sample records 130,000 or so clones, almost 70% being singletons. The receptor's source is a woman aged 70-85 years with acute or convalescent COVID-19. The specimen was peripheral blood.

The CDR3 loop is CASSARTSGSVSYNEQFF. The CDR3 nucleotides read TGTGCCAGCAGCGCGAGGACTAGCGGGAGCGTTTCTTACAATGAGCAGTTCTTC. The chain joins TRBV11-2 to TRBJ2-1, with 13 bases aligning to TRBD2. Germline CDR1 is SGHAT and CDR2 is FQNNGV. The length of the CDR3 is 18 residues. Germline trimming cut 5 bases from V and 4 bases from J; bases unmatched to any gene: 11.